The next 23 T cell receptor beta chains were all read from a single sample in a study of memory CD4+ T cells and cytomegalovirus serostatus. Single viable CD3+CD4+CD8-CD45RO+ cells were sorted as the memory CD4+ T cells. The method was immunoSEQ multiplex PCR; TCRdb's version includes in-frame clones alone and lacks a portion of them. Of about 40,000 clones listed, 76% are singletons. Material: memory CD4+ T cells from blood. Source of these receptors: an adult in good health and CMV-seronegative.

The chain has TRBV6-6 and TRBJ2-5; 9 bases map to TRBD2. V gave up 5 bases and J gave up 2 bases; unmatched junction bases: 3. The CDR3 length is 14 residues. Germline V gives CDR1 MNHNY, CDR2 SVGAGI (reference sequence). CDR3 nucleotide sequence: TGTGCCAGCAGTAACGGACTAGCGCAAGAGACCCAGTACTTC. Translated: CASSNGLAQETQYF.

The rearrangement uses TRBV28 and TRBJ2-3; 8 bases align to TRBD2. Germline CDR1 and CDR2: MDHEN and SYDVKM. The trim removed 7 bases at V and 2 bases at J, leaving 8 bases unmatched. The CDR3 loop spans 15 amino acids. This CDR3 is CASNWAGGITDTQYF. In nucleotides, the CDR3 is TGTGCCAGCAATTGGGCGGGGGGAATCACAGATACGCAGTATTTT.

The CDR3 DNA reads as TGCAGCGTTGGGGACGCAGGGGAGACCCAGTACTTC. Translation: CSVGDAGETQYF. The chain couples TRBV29-1 to TRBJ2-5; TRBD1 or TRBD2 may be the D gene (5 bases each). Germline-derived CDR1 and CDR2 are SQVTM and ANQGSEA. V was trimmed by 4 bases and J by 5 bases, leaving 11 bases between them. This CDR3 contains 12 residues.

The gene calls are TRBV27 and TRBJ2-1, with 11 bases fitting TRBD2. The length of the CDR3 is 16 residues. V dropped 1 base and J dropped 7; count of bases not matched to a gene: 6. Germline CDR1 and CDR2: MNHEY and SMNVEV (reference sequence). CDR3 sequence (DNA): TGTGCCAGCAGTTTATTCGGGACTAGCGGCCATAATGAGCAGTTCTTC. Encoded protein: CASSLFGTSGHNEQFF.

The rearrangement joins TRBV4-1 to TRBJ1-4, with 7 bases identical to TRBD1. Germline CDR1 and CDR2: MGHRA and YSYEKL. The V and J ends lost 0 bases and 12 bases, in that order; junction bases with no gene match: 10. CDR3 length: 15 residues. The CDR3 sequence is CASSQDSFRTGELFF. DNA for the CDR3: TGCGCCAGCAGCCAAGACTCATTCCGGACAGGCGAACTGTTTTTT.

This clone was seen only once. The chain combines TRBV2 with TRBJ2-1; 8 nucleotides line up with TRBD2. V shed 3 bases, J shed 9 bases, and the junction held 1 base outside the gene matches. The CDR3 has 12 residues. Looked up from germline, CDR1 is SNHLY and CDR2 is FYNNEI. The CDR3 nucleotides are TGTGCCAGCAGTGACGGGAGGGCTGAGCAGTTCTTC. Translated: CASSDGRAEQFF.

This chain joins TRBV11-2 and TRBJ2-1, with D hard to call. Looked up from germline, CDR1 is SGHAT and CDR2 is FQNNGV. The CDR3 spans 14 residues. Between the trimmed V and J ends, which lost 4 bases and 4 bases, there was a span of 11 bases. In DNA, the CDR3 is TGTGCCAGCAGCTCCCTCGCGAGTTACAATGAGCAGTTCTTC. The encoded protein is CASSSLASYNEQFF.

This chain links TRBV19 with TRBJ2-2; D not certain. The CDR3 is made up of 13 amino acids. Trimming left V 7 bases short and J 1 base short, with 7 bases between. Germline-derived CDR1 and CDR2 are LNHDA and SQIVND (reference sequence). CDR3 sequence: CASNPENTGELFF. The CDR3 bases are TGTGCCAGTAACCCTGAGAACACCGGGGAGCTGTTTTTT. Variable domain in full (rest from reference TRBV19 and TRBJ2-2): DGGITQSPKYLFRKEGQNVTLSCEQNLNHDAMYWYRQDPGQGLRLIYYSQIVNDFQKGDIAEGYSVSREKKESFPLTVTSAQKNPTAFYLCASNPENTGELFFGEGSRLTVL.

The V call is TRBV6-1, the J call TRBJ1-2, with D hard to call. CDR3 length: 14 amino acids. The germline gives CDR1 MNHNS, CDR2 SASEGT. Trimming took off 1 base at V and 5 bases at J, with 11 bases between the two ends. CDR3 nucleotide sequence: TGTGCCAGCAGTGAAGGCCAGGTTTCGTATGGCTACACCTTC. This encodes CASSEGQVSYGYTF.

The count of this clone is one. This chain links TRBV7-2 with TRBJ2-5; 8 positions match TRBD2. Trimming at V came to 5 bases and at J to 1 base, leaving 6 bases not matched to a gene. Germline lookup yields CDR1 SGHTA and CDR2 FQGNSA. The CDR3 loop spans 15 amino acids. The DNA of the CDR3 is TGTGCCAGCAGCCCCTCTAGCGGGCTCCAAGAGACCCAGTACTTC. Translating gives CASSPSSGLQETQYF.

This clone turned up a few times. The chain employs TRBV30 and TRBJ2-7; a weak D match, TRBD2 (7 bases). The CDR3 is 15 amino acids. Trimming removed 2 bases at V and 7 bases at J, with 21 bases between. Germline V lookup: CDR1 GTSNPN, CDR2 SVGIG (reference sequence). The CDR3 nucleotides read TGTGCCTGGAGTAAAGCGGGGACCCAGGGGTTGGAGCAGTACTTC. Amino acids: CAWSKAGTQGLEQYF.

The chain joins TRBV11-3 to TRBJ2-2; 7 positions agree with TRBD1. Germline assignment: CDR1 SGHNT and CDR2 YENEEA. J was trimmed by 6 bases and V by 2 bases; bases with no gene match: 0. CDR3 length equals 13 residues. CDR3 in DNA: TGTGCCAGCAGCTTACAGGGGGCCGGGGAGCTGTTTTTT. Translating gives CASSLQGAGELFF.

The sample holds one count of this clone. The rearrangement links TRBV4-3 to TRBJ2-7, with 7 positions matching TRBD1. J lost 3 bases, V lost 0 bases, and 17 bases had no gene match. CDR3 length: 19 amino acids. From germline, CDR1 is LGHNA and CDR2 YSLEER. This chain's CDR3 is CASSQDTPTGTLIGYEQYF. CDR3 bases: TGCGCCAGCAGCCAAGATACGCCGACAGGGACCTTAATAGGCTACGAGCAGTACTTC.

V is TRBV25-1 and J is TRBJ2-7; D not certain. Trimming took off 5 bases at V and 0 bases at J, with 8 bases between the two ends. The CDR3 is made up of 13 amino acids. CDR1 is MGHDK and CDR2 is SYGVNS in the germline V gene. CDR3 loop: CASSSGDSYEQYF. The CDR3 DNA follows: TGTGCCAGCAGTTCTGGGGACTCCTACGAGCAGTACTTC.

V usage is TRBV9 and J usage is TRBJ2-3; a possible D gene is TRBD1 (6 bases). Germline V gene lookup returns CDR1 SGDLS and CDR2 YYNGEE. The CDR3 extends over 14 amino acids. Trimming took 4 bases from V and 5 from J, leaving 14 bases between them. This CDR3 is CASSTVTRGDTQYF. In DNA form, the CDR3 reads TGTGCCAGCAGCACCGTAACCAGGGGAGATACGCAGTATTTT. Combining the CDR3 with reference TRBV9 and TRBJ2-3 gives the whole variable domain DSGVTQTPKHLITATGQRVTLRCSPRSGDLSVYWYQQSLDQGLQFLIQYYNGEERAKGNILERFSAQQFPDLHSELNLSSLELGDSALYFCASSTVTRGDTQYFGPGTRLTVL.

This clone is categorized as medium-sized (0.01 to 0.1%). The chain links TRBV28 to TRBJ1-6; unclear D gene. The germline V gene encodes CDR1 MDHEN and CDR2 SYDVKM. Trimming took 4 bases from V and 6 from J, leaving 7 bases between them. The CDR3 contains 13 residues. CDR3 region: CASSWASNSPLHF. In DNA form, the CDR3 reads TGTGCCAGCAGTTGGGCAAGTAATTCACCCCTCCACTTT.

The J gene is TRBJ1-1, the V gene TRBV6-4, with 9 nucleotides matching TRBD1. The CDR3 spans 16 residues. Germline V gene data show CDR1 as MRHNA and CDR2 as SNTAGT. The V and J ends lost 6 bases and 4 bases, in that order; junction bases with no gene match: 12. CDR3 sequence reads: CASSLTGGARSTEAFF. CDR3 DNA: TGTGCCAGCAGCCTGACAGGGGGTGCAAGGAGCACTGAAGCTTTCTTT.

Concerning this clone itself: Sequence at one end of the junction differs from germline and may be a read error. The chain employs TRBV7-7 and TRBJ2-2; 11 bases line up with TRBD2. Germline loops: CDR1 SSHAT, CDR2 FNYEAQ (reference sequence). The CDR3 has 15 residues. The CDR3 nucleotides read TGTGCTAGCAGCTCCGGGACTAGCGGCACCGGGGAGCTGTTTTTT. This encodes CASSSGTSGTGELFF.

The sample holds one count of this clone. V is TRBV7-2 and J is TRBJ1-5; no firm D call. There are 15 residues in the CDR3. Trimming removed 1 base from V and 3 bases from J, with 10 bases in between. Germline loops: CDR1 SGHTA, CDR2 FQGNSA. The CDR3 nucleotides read TGTGCCAGCAGCTTAGATTCAGCGAACAATCAGCCCCAGCATTTT. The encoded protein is CASSLDSANNQPQHF. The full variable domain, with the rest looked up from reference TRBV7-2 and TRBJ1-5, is GAGVSQSPSNKVTEKGKDVELRCDPISGHTALYWYRQSLGQGLEFLIYFQGNSAPDKSGLPSDRFSAERTGGSVSTLTIQRTQQEDSAVYLCASSLDSANNQPQHFGDGTRLSIL.

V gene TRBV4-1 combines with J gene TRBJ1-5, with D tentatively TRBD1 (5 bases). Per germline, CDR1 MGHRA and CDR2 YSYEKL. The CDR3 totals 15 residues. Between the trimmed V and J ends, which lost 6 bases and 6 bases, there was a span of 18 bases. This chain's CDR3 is CASRNLLGVGQPQHF. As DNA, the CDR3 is TGCGCCAGCAGAAACTTATTAGGGGTGGGTCAGCCCCAGCATTTT.

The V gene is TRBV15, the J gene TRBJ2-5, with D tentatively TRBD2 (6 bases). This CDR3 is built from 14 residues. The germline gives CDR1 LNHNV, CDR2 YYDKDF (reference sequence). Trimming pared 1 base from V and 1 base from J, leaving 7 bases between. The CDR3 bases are TGTGCCACCAGCAGAGGAGCGGGCCAAGAGACCCAGTACTTC. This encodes CATSRGAGQETQYF.

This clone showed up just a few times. In DNA, the CDR3 is TGCGCCAGCAGCCAATCGGGGTTGGAGACCCAGTACTTC. This codes for CASSQSGLETQYF. The chain recombines TRBV4-1 with TRBJ2-5, with D possibly matching TRBD2 (5 bases). V gave up 2 bases and J gave up 5 bases, with 9 bases separating them. Germline V gene sequence: CDR1 MGHRA, CDR2 YSYEKL. This CDR3 contains 13 residues.

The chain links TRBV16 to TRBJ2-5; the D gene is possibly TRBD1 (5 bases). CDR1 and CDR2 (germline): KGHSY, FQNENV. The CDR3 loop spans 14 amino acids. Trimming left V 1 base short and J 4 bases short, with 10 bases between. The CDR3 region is CASSQWEGAETQYF. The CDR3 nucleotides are TGTGCCAGCAGCCAATGGGAAGGGGCAGAGACCCAGTACTTC.